This T cell receptor beta chain originates from a study of identical twins. TCRdb recomputed calls from the 5' RACE reads with MiXCR, one row per CDR3 protein. The sample includes a few hundred thousand distinct CDR3 sequences, 9.5% to 10% of them seen just once. V lost 0 bases and J lost 4, with 22 bases in between. The germline gives CDR1 MGHRA, CDR2 YSYEKL. This CDR3 spans 19 amino acids. These data were also reused for a study on yellow fever vaccine responses in identical twins.

This chain links TRBV4-1 with TRBJ2-1; possible D gene TRBD2, 6 bases. Input material: PBMCs. This receptor was obtained from a woman aged 18-29 years in good health. CDR3 region: CASSQDRDWGWREYNEQFF. CDR3 DNA sequence: TGCGCCAGCAGCCAAGATCGGGACTGGGGGTGGCGGGAATACAATGAGCAGTTCTTC.